The 23 T cell receptor beta chains below were found in one sample sequenced in a study of response to subunit inactivated influenza vaccine. TCRdb reprocessed the RT-PCR reads with MiXCR, giving one entry per CDR3 protein. The data contain about 240,000 distinct CDR3 sequences, 12% of them seen just once; the ten biggest clones take up over 6.5%. Sequences were derived from non-naive T cells sorted from PBMCs, sampled 14 to 15 days before vaccination. Receptors were obtained from a man in his fifties or sixties who received an inactivated influenza vaccine.

The chain carries TRBV4-2 and TRBJ2-7, with 9 bases that match TRBD1. The V gene's germline CDR1 is LGHNA and CDR2 YNFKEQ. With V trimmed by 0 bases and J by 3 bases, 3 bases remained unmatched. This CDR3 comprises 15 residues. CDR3 DNA: TGTGCCAGCAGCCAAGATGGGACAGGGAACTACGAGCAGTACTTC. This sequence encodes CASSQDGTGNYEQYF.

This clonotype was seen many times. The V call is TRBV29-1, the J call TRBJ2-1; D gene ambiguous. The CDR3 is 14 amino acids. The ends were cut back, 1 base at V and 4 bases at J, with 11 bases in the middle. The germline V gene has CDR1 SQVTM and CDR2 ANQGSEA. The chain's CDR3 is CSVEGETSYNEQFF. The CDR3 bases are TGCAGCGTTGAAGGGGAAACTTCATACAATGAGCAGTTCTTC.

This clonotype has just a few counts. The genes are TRBV4-3 and TRBJ1-4; D ambiguous. V was pared by 0 bases and J by 3 bases, with 11 bases between. The CDR3 contains 16 residues. Looked up from germline, CDR1 is LGHNA and CDR2 is YSLEER. CDR3 nucleotide sequence: TGCGCCAGCAGCCAAGATTTTGGGCTGGCTAATGAAAAACTGTTTTTT. Translating it yields CASSQDFGLANEKLFF.

This clonotype was detected only a few times. The chain links TRBV4-2 to TRBJ2-2; D uncertain. The CDR3 has 15 amino acids. Germline CDR1 reads LGHNA; CDR2 reads YNFKEQ. Trimming shortened V by 4 bases and J by 1 base, and 10 bases separated the two germline ends. The CDR3 bases are TGTGCCAGCAGCCCATCCTCTAAGAACACCGGGGAGCTGTTTTTT. Translated, it gives CASSPSSKNTGELFF.

This clonotype turned up a few times. The chain combines TRBV5-1 with TRBJ2-5; 9 bases agree with TRBD2. V lost 2 bases to trimming and J lost 3 bases; unmatched junction nucleotides: 8. This CDR3 region has 16 residues. CDR1 and CDR2 from the germline V gene are SGHRS and YFSETQ. CDR3 in amino acids: CASSFRSGGEEETQYF. DNA of the CDR3: TGCGCCAGCAGCTTTCGTAGCGGGGGCGAGGAAGAGACCCAGTACTTC.

The chain recombines TRBV5-1 with TRBJ2-3; the match to TRBD1 covers 8 bases. In germline, CDR1 is SGHRS, CDR2 YFSETQ. The CDR3 covers 18 residues. CDR3 protein: CASVEPGQATLYTDTQYF. The DNA of the CDR3 is TGCGCGAGTGTAGAACCGGGACAGGCGACCCTATACACAGATACGCAGTATTTT.

The chain is built from TRBV9 and TRBJ1-1; tentative D call: TRBD1 (5 bases). V gave up 0 bases and J gave up 1 base, with 10 bases separating them. From germline, CDR1 is SGDLS and CDR2 YYNGEE. This CDR3 has 15 residues. The CDR3 here is CASSVVDSRNTEAFF. In DNA form, the CDR3 reads TGTGCCAGCAGCGTAGTAGACAGCCGGAACACTGAAGCTTTCTTT.

V is TRBV11-2 and J is TRBJ2-6; 7 bases align to TRBD2. The ends lost 5 bases at V and 0 bases at J; junction bases unmatched: 10. The germline V gene encodes CDR1 SGHAT and CDR2 FQNNGV. This CDR3 spans 18 amino acids. CDR3 amino acids: CASSPMRGGASGANVLTF. The CDR3 DNA reads TGTGCCAGCAGCCCCATGCGCGGGGGAGCCTCTGGGGCCAACGTCCTGACTTTC.

The V gene is TRBV7-8, the J gene TRBJ2-3; 11 bases match TRBD2. This CDR3 is 16 amino acids long. Per germline, CDR1 SGHVS and CDR2 FQNEAQ. V gave up 1 base and J gave up 8 bases; unmatched junction bases: 8. DNA for the CDR3: TGTGCCAGCAGCTTAGGACGTAGCGGGGGGGTTGGTACGCAGTATTTT. Amino acid sequence: CASSLGRSGGVGTQYF.

This clonotype was recorded a few times. The chain combines TRBV25-1 with TRBJ1-2; possibly TRBD1 for D (6 bases). CDR1 and CDR2 from the germline V gene are MGHDK and SYGVNS. Trimming removed 3 bases at V and 6 bases at J, with 20 bases between. The CDR3 length is 16 residues. CDR3 in amino acids: CASSEPRGTLSDGYTF. The CDR3 DNA is TGTGCCAGCAGTGAGCCGAGGGGGACGTTATCTGATGGCTACACCTTC.

The J gene is TRBJ2-7, the V gene TRBV11-1; maybe TRBD1 (6 bases). There are 14 residues in the CDR3. The V end lost 3 bases, the J end lost 3 bases, and 12 bases lay between the germline ends. In germline, CDR1 is SGHAT, CDR2 FQDESV (reference sequence). CDR3 in amino acids: CASSFGRGGYEQYF. As DNA, the CDR3 is TGTGCCAGCAGCTTCGGCAGGGGCGGCTACGAGCAGTACTTC.

On this clonotype itself: This clone may be a read error of a much larger clone one base away. The chain carries TRBV4-3 and TRBJ2-1; 8 bases align to TRBD2. The CDR3 totals 17 residues. Per the germline V gene, CDR1 is LGHNA and CDR2 is YSLEER. The CDR3 protein is CASSQEPSGGAYNEQLF. As DNA, the CDR3 is TGCGCCAGCAGCCAAGAGCCCTCGGGGGGGGCCTACAATGAGCAGTTATTC.

This clonotype was counted between two and nine times. The chain recombines TRBV2 with TRBJ2-5; no reliable D call. There are 11 residues in the CDR3. Trimming took off 6 bases at V and 3 bases at J, with 5 bases between the two ends. Per germline, CDR1 SNHLY and CDR2 FYNNEI. The CDR3 sequence is CASRLKETQYF. Here the CDR3 DNA reads TGTGCCAGCAGACTAAAAGAGACCCAGTACTTC.

The genes are TRBV20-1 and TRBJ2-7; the D call may be TRBD1 or TRBD2 (5 bases each). CDR1 and CDR2 from the germline V gene are DFQATT and SNEGSKA (reference sequence). V dropped 0 bases and J dropped 3 bases, with 15 bases sitting between them. This CDR3 region has 15 residues. The CDR3 bases are TGCAGTGCTAGAGATCTCGGGACGGTGAACTACGAGCAGTACTTC. Its protein product is CSARDLGTVNYEQYF.

The chain couples TRBV6-2 or TRBV6-3 to TRBJ1-1; unclear D gene. V was clipped by 2 bases and J by 5 bases, with 6 bases between them. In germline, CDR1 is MNHEY, CDR2 SVGEGT. This CDR3 is 12 amino acids long. The CDR3 bases are TGTGCCAGCAGTTACGATTGGACTGAAGCTTTCTTT. This encodes CASSYDWTEAFF.

The chain employs TRBV15 and TRBJ2-3; D might be TRBD1 (6 bases). The V gene lost 1 base and the J gene lost 6 bases, with 11 bases spanning the gap. The CDR3 sequence is 14 residues long. Per germline, CDR1 LNHNV and CDR2 YYDKDF (reference sequence). CDR3 DNA sequence: TGTGCCACCAGCAGAGCGAGGGGGTGGGATACGCAGTATTTT. Translating gives CATSRARGWDTQYF.

This clonotype was seen at least ten times. The chain carries TRBV7-2 and TRBJ1-4; D not resolved. Germline-derived CDR1 and CDR2 are SGHTA and FQGNSA. The CDR3 is 14 residues long. V lost 6 bases, J lost 4 bases, and 12 bases lay in between. In DNA, the CDR3 is TGTGCCAGCAGTGGTGGGCAGTTTAATGAAAAACTGTTTTTT. Its protein product is CASSGGQFNEKLFF.

This clonotype was seen repeatedly, ten times or more. The chain combines TRBV7-2 with TRBJ2-2; 7 bases agree with TRBD1. After removal of 6 bases from V and 6 bases from J, the junction contained 7 bases not matched to a gene. The CDR3 is 14 residues long. Germline V lookup: CDR1 SGHTA, CDR2 FQGNSA. CDR3 nucleotides: TGTGCCAGCAGACCTTACAGGGGACCCGGGGAGCTGTTTTTT. It encodes CASRPYRGPGELFF.

J is TRBJ1-2 and V is TRBV6-6; a possible D gene is TRBD1 (5 bases). Per germline, CDR1 MNHNY and CDR2 SVGAGI (reference sequence). Trimming pared 5 bases from V and 8 bases from J, leaving 12 bases between. This CDR3 has 12 amino acids. CDR3 coding DNA: TGTGCCAGCAGTCTCTTGAGGGGCGGCTACACCTTC. Protein: CASSLLRGGYTF.

V gene TRBV3-1 combines with J gene TRBJ2-2, with 10 bases aligning to TRBD2. This CDR3 region has 17 residues. With 1 base clipped from V and 3 bases from J, the junction kept 5 bases outside the gene matches. Germline CDR1 reads LGHDT; CDR2 reads YNNKEL (reference sequence). The CDR3 coding sequence is TGTGCCAGCAGCCAAGCTAGCGGGAGTAGGTACACCGGGGAGCTGTTTTTT. Translating gives CASSQASGSRYTGELFF.

There are many counts of this clonotype. This chain connects TRBV6-6 to TRBJ2-3; D may be TRBD1 (6 bases). In germline, CDR1 is MNHNY, CDR2 SVGAGI (reference sequence). The germline V and J ends were trimmed by 4 bases and 3 bases, with 8 bases remaining between them. This CDR3 region has 13 residues. This CDR3 is CASSWTETDTQYF. Written as DNA, the CDR3 is TGTGCCAGCAGTTGGACAGAGACAGATACGCAGTATTTT.

The V gene is TRBV4-2, the J gene TRBJ2-5; perhaps TRBD2 as D (6 bases). The germline V gene encodes CDR1 LGHNA and CDR2 YNFKEQ. The CDR3 length is 16 residues. V lost 5 bases to trimming and J lost 4 bases, with 20 bases between them. Here the CDR3 DNA reads TGTGCCAGCAGCGCCGGAGGAGGGCAAGTCGGAGAGACCCAGTACTTC. Its protein product is CASSAGGGQVGETQYF.

As concerns this clonotype: The conserved closing phenylalanine or tryptophan is absent in this CDR3, likely reflecting a read error. This chain links TRBV7-9 with TRBJ1-6, with no clear D. The CDR3 runs 13 residues. The germline CDR1 and CDR2 sequences are SEHNR and FQNEAQ (reference sequence). V lost 3 bases to trimming and J lost 2 bases, with 2 bases between them. The CDR3 nucleotides are TGTGCCAGCAGCTTTCCCTATAATTCACCCCTCCACATT. Protein: CASSFPYNSPLHI.